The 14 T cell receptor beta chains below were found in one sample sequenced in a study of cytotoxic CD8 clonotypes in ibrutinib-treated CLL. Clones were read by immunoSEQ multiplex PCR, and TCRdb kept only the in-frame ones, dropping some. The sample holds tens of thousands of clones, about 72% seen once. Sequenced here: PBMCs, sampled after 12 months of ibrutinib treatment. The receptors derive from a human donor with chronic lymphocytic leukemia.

For the CDR3, the DNA is TGTGCCAGCAGCTTTACAGGGGACTATGGCTACACCTTC. Translating it yields CASSFTGDYGYTF. V gene TRBV5-4 combines with J gene TRBJ1-2; 7 bases are shared with TRBD1. Losses at the gene ends were 2 bases for V and 3 bases for J; bases not matched to a gene: 1. Germline V lookup: CDR1 SGHNT, CDR2 YYREEE (reference sequence). The CDR3 has 13 amino acids.

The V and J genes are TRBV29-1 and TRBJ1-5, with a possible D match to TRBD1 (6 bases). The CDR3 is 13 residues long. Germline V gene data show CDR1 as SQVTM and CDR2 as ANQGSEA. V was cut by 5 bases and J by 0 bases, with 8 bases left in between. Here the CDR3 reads CSVRGDSNQPQHF. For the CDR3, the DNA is TGCAGCGTTAGGGGGGATAGCAATCAGCCCCAGCATTTT. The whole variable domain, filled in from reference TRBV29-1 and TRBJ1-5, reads SAVISQKPSRDICQRGTSLTIQCQVDSQVTMMFWYRQQPGQSLTLIATANQGSEATYESGFVIDKFPISRPNLTFSTLTVSNMSPEDSSIYLCSVRGDSNQPQHFGDGTRLSIL.

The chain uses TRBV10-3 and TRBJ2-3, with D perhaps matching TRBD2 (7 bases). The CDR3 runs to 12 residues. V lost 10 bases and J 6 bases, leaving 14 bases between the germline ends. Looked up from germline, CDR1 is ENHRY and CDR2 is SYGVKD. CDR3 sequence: CATWGGLDTQYF. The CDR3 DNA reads TGTGCCACCTGGGGGGGCTTGGATACGCAGTATTTT.

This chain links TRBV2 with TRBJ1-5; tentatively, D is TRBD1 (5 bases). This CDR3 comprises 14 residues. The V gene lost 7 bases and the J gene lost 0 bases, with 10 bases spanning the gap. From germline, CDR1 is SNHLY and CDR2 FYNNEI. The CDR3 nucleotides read TGTGCCAGCATGGGGACGGTTAGCAATCAGCCCCAGCATTTT. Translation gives CASMGTVSNQPQHF.

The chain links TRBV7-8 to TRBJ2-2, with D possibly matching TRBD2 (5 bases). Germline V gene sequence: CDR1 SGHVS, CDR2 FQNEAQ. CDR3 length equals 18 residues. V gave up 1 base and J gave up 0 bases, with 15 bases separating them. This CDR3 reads CASSLDRENSANTGELFF. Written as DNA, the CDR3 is TGTGCCAGCAGCTTAGATAGGGAAAATAGCGCGAACACCGGGGAGCTGTTTTTT.

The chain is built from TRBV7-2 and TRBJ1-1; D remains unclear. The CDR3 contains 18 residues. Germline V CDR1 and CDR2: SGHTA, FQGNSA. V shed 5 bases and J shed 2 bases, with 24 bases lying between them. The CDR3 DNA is TGTGCCAGCAGCACACACGCCCGTAAAGTATCATCAAACACTGAAGCTTTCTTT. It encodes CASSTHARKVSSNTEAFF.

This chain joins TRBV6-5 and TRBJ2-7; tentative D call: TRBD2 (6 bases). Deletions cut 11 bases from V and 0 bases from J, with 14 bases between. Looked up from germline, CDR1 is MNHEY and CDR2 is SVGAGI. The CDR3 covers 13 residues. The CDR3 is CAVRGSGSYEQYF. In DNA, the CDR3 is TGTGCCGTTCGGGGTAGCGGCTCCTACGAGCAGTACTTC.

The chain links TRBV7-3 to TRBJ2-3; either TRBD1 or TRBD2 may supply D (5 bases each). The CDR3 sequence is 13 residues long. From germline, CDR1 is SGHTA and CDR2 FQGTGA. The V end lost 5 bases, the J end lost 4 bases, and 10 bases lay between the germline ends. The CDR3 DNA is TGTGCCAGCAGCCCAGGGAGCTCAGATACGCAGTATTTT. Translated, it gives CASSPGSSDTQYF.

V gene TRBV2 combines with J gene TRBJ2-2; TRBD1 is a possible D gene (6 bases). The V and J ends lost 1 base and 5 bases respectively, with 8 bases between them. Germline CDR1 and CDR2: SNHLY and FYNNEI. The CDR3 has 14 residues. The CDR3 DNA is TGTGCCAGCAGTGAAGGAGGGGGAACCGGGGAGCTGTTTTTT. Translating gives CASSEGGGTGELFF.

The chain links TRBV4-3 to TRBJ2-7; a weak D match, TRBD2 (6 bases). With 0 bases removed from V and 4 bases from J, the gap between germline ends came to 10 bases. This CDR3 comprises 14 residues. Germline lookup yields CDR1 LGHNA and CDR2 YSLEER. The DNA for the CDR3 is TGCGCCAGCAGCCAAGACACGGGGGTTTACGAGCAGTACTTC. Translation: CASSQDTGVYEQYF.

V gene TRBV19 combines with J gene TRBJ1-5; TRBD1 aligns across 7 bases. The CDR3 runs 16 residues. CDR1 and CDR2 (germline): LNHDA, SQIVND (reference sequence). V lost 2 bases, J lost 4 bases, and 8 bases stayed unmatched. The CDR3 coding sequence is TGTGCCAGTAGTATAAACCGGGACAGAAGAAATCAGCCCCAGCATTTT. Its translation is CASSINRDRRNQPQHF.

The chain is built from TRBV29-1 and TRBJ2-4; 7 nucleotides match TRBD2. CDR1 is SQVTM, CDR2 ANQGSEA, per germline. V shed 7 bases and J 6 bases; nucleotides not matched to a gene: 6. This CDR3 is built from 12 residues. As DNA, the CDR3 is TGCAGCGGAAGGGTAGCGGGAAACATTCAGTACTTC. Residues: CSGRVAGNIQYF.

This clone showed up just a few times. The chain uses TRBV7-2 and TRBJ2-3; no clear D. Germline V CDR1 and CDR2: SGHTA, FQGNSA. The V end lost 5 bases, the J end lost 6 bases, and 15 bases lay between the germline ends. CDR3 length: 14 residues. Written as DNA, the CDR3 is TGTGCCAGCAGCCTCCAGGCTCCTCCGGATACGCAGTATTTT. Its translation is CASSLQAPPDTQYF.

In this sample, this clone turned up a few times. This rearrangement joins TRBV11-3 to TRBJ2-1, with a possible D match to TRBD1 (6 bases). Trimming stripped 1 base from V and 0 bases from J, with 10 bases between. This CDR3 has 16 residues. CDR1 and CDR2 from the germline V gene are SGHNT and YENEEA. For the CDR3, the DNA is TGTGCCAGCAGCTTAGCAGGACAGAGCTCCTACAATGAGCAGTTCTTC. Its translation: CASSLAGQSSYNEQFF.